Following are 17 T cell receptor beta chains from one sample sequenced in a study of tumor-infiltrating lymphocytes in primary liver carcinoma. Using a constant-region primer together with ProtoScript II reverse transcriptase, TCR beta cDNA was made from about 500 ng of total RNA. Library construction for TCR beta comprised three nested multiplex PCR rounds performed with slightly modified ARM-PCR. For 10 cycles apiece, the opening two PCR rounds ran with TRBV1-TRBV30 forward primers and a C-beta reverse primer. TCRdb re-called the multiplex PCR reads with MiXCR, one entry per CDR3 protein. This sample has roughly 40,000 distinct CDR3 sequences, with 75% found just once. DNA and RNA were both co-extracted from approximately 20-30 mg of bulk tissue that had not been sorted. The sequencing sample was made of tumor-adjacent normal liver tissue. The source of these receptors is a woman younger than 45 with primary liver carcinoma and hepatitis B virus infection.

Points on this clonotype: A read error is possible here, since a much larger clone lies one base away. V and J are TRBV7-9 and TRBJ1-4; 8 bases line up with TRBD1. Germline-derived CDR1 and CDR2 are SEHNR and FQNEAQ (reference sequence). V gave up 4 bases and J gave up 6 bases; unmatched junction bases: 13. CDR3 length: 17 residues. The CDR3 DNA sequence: TGTGCCAGCAGCTACATGACACACGGGACAGGTTATGAAAAACTGTTTTTT. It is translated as CASSYMTHGTGYEKLFF.

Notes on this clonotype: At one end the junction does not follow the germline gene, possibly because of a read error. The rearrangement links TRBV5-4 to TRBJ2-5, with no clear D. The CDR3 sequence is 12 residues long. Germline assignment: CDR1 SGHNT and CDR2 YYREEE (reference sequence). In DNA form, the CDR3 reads TGTGCCAGCAGTTTGGTGAACGAGACCCAGTACTTC. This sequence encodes CASSLVNETQYF.

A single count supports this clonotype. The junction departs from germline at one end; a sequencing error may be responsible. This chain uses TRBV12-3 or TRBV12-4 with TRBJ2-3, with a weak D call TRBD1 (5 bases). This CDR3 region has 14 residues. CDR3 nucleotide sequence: TGTGCCAGCAGAACGGGTGGGGCAAGAGATGCGCAGTATTTT. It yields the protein CASRTGGARDAQYF.

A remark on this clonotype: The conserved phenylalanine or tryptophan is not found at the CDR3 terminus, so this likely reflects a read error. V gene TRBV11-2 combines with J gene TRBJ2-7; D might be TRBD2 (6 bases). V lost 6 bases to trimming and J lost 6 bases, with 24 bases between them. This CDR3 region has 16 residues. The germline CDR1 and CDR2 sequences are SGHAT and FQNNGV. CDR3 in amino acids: CASSFGGSALGREQYL. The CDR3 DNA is TGTGCCAGCAGTTTCGGAGGGAGTGCCTTAGGGCGCGAGCAGTACTTA.

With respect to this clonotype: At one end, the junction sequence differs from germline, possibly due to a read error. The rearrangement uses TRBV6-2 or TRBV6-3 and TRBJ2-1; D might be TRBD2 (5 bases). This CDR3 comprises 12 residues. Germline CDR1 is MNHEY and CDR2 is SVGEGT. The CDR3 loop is CACSRTGNEHFF. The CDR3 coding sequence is TGTGCCTGCAGCCGAACCGGGAATGAGCACTTCTTC.

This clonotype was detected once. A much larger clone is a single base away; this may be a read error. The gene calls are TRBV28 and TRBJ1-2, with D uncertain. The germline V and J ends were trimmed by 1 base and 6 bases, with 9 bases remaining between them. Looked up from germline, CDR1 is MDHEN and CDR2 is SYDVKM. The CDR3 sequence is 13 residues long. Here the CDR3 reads CASSLYLPNGYTF. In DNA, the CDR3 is TGTGCCAGCAGTTTATACTTGCCCAATGGCTACACCTTC.

This chain's CDR3 is CSARERDYEQYF. CDR3 in DNA: TGCAGTGCTAGAGAACGGGACTACGAGCAGTACTTC. The rearrangement uses TRBV20-1 and TRBJ2-7; tentative D call: TRBD2 (5 bases). CDR1 and CDR2 (germline): DFQATT, SNEGSKA (reference sequence). The CDR3 runs to 12 residues. The ends were cut back, 0 bases at V and 3 bases at J, with 6 bases in the middle.

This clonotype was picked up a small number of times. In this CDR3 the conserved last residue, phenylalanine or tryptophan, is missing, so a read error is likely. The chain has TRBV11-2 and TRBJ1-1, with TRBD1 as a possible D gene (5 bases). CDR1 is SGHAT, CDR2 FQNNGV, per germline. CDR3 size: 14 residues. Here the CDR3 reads CASSLDRGRTEAFS. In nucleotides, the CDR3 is TGTGCTAGCAGCTTAGATAGGGGTCGGACTGAAGCTTTCTCT.

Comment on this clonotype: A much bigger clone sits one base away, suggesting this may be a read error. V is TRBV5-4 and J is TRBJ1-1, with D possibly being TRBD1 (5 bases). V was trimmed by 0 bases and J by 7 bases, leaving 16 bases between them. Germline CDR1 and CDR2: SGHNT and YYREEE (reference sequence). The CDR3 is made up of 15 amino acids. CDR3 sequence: CASSLGGVKPNEAFF. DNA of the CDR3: TGTGCCAGCAGCTTGGGAGGGGTGAAACCTAATGAAGCTTTCTTT.

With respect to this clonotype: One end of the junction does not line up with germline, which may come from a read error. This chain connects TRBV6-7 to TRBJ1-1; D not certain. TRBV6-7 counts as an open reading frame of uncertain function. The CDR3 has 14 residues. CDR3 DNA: TGTGCCAGCAGTTACACCCGGATGAACACTGGAGCTTTCTTT. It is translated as CASSYTRMNTGAFF.

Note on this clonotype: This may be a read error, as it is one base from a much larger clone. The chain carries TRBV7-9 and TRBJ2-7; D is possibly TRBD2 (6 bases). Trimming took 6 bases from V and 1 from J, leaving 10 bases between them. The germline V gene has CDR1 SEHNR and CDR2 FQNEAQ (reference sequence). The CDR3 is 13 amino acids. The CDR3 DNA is TGTGCCAGCAGAGAAGGACTATCCTACGAGCAGTACTTC. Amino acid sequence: CASREGLSYEQYF. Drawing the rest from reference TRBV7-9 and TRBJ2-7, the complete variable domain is DTGVSQNPRHKITKRGQNVTFRCDPISEHNRLYWYRQTLGQGPEFLTYFQNEAQLEKSRLLSDRFSAERPKGSFSTLEIQRTEQGDSAMYLCASREGLSYEQYFGPGTRLTVT.

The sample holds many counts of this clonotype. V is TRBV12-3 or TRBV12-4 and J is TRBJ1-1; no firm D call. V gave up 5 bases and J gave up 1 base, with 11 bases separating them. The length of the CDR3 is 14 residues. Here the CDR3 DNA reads TGTGCCAGCAGTCCCCGGATGGAGAACACTGAAGCTTTCTTT. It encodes CASSPRMENTEAFF.

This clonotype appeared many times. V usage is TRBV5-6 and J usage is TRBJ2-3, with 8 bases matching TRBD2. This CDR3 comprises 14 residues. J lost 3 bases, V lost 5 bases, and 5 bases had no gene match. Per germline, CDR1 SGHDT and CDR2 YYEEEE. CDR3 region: CASSRTSWTDTQYF. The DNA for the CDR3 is TGTGCCAGCAGTCGGACTAGCTGGACAGATACGCAGTATTTT.

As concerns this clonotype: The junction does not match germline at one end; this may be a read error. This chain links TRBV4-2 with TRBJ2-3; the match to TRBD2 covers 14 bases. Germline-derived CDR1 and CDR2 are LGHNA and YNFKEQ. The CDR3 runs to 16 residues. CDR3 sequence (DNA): TGTGCTAGCAGCCTGGGGACTAGCGGGGGCACAGATACGCCGTATTTT. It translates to CASSLGTSGGTDTPYF.

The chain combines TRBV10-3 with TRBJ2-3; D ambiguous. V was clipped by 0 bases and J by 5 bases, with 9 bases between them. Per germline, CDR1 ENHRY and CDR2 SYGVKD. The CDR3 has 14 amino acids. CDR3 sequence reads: CAISESSAIDTQYF. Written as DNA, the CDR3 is TGTGCCATCAGTGAGTCGAGCGCCATAGATACGCAGTATTTT.

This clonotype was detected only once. In nucleotides, the CDR3 is TGTGCCAGCAGCTTACTGGGGATCGCTTCTGGGGCCAACGTCCTGACTTTC. Translated, it gives CASSLLGIASGANVLTF. The chain recombines TRBV5-5 with TRBJ2-6; D uncertain. The V gene lost 2 bases and the J gene lost 1 base, with 13 bases spanning the gap. CDR1 and CDR2 (germline): SGHKS, YYEKEE (reference sequence). The CDR3 is 17 amino acids.

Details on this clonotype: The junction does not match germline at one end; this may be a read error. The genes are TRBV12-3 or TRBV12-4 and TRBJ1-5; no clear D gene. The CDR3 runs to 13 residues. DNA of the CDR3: TGTGCCAGCAGTTTCCGGATCAATCGGCCCAAGCATTTT. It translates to CASSFRINRPKHF.